This T cell receptor (beta chain) stems from a study of T cell responses to AZD1222 COVID-19 vaccine. Study observations and caveats: Spike-specific TCRs gained breadth and depth after people received two AZD1222 doses. Repertoire sampling was restricted to post-peak T cell response timepoints.

TCRdb's table, derived via immunoSEQ multiplex PCR, lists solely in-frame clones and lacks some. The table has about 140,000 clones, roughly 92% seen once. Notes on this clone: Its antigen is not identified.

The CDR3 length is 15 residues. CDR1 is SQVTM and CDR2 is ANQGSEA in the germline V gene. The V end was cut by 4 bases, the J end by 2 bases, with 18 bases between. This specimen consisted of peripheral blood, obtained on day 0 of AZD1222 vaccination. The chain carries TRBV29-1 and TRBJ2-7, with D tentatively TRBD1 (5 bases). The source is an adult in good health. The CDR3 sequence is CSVAPRAVDAYEQYF. CDR3 bases: TGCAGCGTTGCCCCCAGGGCGGTAGACGCCTACGAGCAGTACTTC.